Below, 12 T cell receptor beta chains from the same sample are listed, as sequenced in a study of blood T cell repertoires in COVID-19. Sequenced by immunoSEQ multiplex PCR; TCRdb stores in-frame clones only, minus some. The sample includes under 250,000 clones, around nine tenths of them seen just once. Specimen: peripheral blood. These receptors all come from a man between 60 and 75 years old with COVID-19, enrolled during active disease.

The chain recombines TRBV2 with TRBJ1-4, with D tentatively TRBD1 (6 bases). Trimming took 10 bases from V and 0 from J, leaving 12 bases between them. Germline V gene data show CDR1 as SNHLY and CDR2 as FYNNEI. The length of the CDR3 is 14 residues. Here the CDR3 DNA reads TGTGCCACAAAACAGGGAGCAACTAATGAAAAACTGTTTTTT. This encodes CATKQGATNEKLFF.

The chain couples TRBV2 to TRBJ2-2; 11 bases agree with TRBD1. Trimming cost V 5 bases and J 4 bases; bases outside gene matches: 3. The CDR3 loop spans 15 amino acids. Germline CDR1 and CDR2: SNHLY and FYNNEI. The CDR3 sequence is CASSSGQGATGELFF. The CDR3, as DNA: TGTGCCAGCAGTTCCGGACAGGGGGCCACCGGGGAGCTGTTTTTT.

The CDR3 region has the DNA TGTGCCAGCAGGAAAAACGGGAGGGAGCAGTACTTC. Translated, it gives CASRKNGREQYF. The rearrangement links TRBV27 to TRBJ2-7; the match to TRBD2 covers 7 bases. The length of the CDR3 is 12 residues. CDR1 is MNHEY and CDR2 is SMNVEV in the germline V gene (reference sequence). After removal of 6 bases from V and 7 bases from J, the junction contained 6 bases not matched to a gene.

The chain couples TRBV14 to TRBJ2-1, with 11 bases matching TRBD2. The germline V gene has CDR1 SGHDN and CDR2 FVKESK. Trimming at V came to 1 base and at J to 6 bases, leaving 11 bases not matched to a gene. The CDR3 sequence is 18 residues long. The CDR3 nucleotides are TGTGCCAGCAGCCAAGTCGATTGGGGGACTAGCGGTTTCAATGAGCAGTTCTTC. This encodes CASSQVDWGTSGFNEQFF. Filled out from reference TRBV14 and TRBJ2-1, the complete variable domain reads EAGVTQFPSHSVIEKGQTVTLRCDPISGHDNLYWYRRVMGKEIKFLLHFVKESKQDESGMPNNRFLAERTGGTYSTLKVQPAELEDSGVYFCASSQVDWGTSGFNEQFFGPGTRLTVL.

The chain has TRBV29-1 and TRBJ1-5; maybe TRBD1 (5 bases). V dropped 6 bases and J dropped 2 bases, with 11 bases sitting between them. The length of the CDR3 is 13 residues. Per the germline V gene, CDR1 is SQVTM and CDR2 is ANQGSEA. As DNA, the CDR3 is TGCAGCGTGGCCGGGGGGGGCAATCAGCCCCAGCATTTT. Its translation: CSVAGGGNQPQHF. Full variable domain (missing parts from reference TRBV29-1 and TRBJ1-5): SAVISQKPSRDICQRGTSLTIQCQVDSQVTMMFWYRQQPGQSLTLIATANQGSEATYESGFVIDKFPISRPNLTFSTLTVSNMSPEDSSIYLCSVAGGGNQPQHFGDGTRLSIL.

The chain is built from TRBV11-3 and TRBJ2-1; 11 bases line up with TRBD2. The CDR3 contains 15 residues. Germline trimming cut 5 bases from V and 4 bases from J; bases unmatched to any gene: 4. Germline V gene data show CDR1 as SGHNT and CDR2 as YENEEA. CDR3 nucleotides: TGTGCCAGCAGCCGAGGACTAGCGGGTTACAATGAGCAGTTCTTC. This encodes CASSRGLAGYNEQFF.

This chain joins TRBV5-4 and TRBJ2-1, with 11 bases that match TRBD2. Per the germline V gene, CDR1 is SGHNT and CDR2 is YYREEE (reference sequence). The CDR3 spans 17 residues. V was pared by 0 bases and J by 4 bases, with 6 bases of the junction left unmatched. The CDR3 sequence is CASSLAVAGGIYNEQFF. CDR3 bases: TGTGCCAGCAGCTTGGCAGTAGCGGGGGGGATTTACAATGAGCAGTTCTTC.

This clone turned up a few times. Here the CDR3 reads CASSEVIGGYEQYF. The CDR3 coding sequence is TGTGCCAGCAGTGAAGTAATTGGGGGGTACGAGCAGTACTTC. The chain recombines TRBV6-1 with TRBJ2-7; TRBD2 is a possible D gene (6 bases). Germline-derived CDR1 and CDR2 are MNHNS and SASEGT. Trimming left V 1 base short and J 4 bases short, with 11 bases between. The CDR3 is made up of 14 amino acids.

The genes are TRBV28 and TRBJ1-1; 7 nucleotides match TRBD1. CDR3 length: 15 residues. Germline V lookup: CDR1 MDHEN, CDR2 SYDVKM. V lost 2 bases to trimming and J lost 1 base; unmatched junction nucleotides: 4. In nucleotides, the CDR3 is TGTGCCAGCAGTTTACGGGCAGGGGGGAACACTGAAGCTTTCTTT. Protein product: CASSLRAGGNTEAFF.

The V and J genes are TRBV5-6 and TRBJ2-1; weak D call: TRBD2 (6 bases). V was clipped by 3 bases and J by 7 bases, with 17 bases between them. The CDR3 runs 15 residues. The germline gives CDR1 SGHDT, CDR2 YYEEEE. The CDR3 region has the DNA TGTGCCAGCAGCTATCCCGGGACTTCAAAGAATGAGCAGTTCTTC. Its translation is CASSYPGTSKNEQFF.

The V call is TRBV28, the J call TRBJ1-1, with 8 bases fitting TRBD1. Germline assignment: CDR1 MDHEN and CDR2 SYDVKM. The CDR3 contains 13 residues. The junction had 6 bases not matched to a gene; V was cut back by 2 bases and J by 10 bases. The CDR3 sequence is CASSLRQGAGAFF. CDR3 nucleotides: TGTGCCAGCAGTTTAAGGCAGGGGGCAGGAGCTTTCTTT.

This clone showed up just once. J is TRBJ2-7 and V is TRBV5-1; D remains ambiguous. V was clipped by 2 bases and J by 3 bases, with 9 bases between them. Per germline, CDR1 SGHRS and CDR2 YFSETQ. This CDR3 has 13 residues. CDR3 DNA sequence: TGCGCCAGCAGCTTTGAACAGAACTACGAGCAGTACTTC. This sequence encodes CASSFEQNYEQYF.